Below, 14 T cell receptor beta chains from the same sample are listed, as sequenced in a study of cytomegalovirus exposure and HLA in healthy donors. This PCR relied on a set of 60 Vbeta primers and 13 Jbeta primers. Sequencing used immunoSEQ multiplex PCR; TCRdb keeps in-frame clones, though not all of them. The repertoire has roughly 150,000 clones, roughly 77% of them found once; the top ten carry approximately 11%. Sequencing was performed on PBMCs. Receptors originate from a man between 18 and 35 years old in good health and CMV-seropositive.

The chain uses TRBV19 and TRBJ2-7; 7 positions match TRBD2. CDR1 LNHDA and CDR2 SQIVND come from the germline V gene (reference sequence). V shed 5 bases, J shed 2 bases, and the junction held 6 bases outside the gene matches. The CDR3 has 14 residues. The CDR3: CASSLSGEAYEQYF. DNA of the CDR3: TGTGCCAGTAGTCTGAGCGGGGAAGCCTACGAGCAGTACTTC.

The chain is built from TRBV30 and TRBJ1-1, with a tentative D call TRBD1 (5 bases). Germline values: CDR1 GTSNPN, CDR2 SVGIG (reference sequence). The CDR3 spans 16 residues. V dropped 4 bases and J dropped 4 bases, with 22 bases sitting between them. The chain's CDR3 is CAWTMGLSGPGTEAFF. The CDR3 nucleotides are TGTGCCTGGACAATGGGACTTTCCGGCCCGGGCACTGAAGCTTTCTTT.

This clone was picked up a small number of times. The chain combines TRBV21-1 with TRBJ1-2. TRBV21-1 is listed as a pseudogene. This CDR3 spans 13 amino acids. The CDR3 sequence is CADLRGVANGYTF. Written as DNA, the CDR3 is TGTGCCGACCTCCGTGGGGTAGCGAATGGCTACACCTTC.

On this clone: The sample has other DNA sequences that encode this CDR3 too. This rearrangement joins TRBV6-5 to TRBJ2-5; TRBD2 matches at 8 bases. Germline-derived CDR1 and CDR2 are MNHEY and SVGAGI. This CDR3 region has 14 residues. J lost 1 base, V lost 6 bases, and 4 bases had no gene match. In DNA form, the CDR3 reads TGTGCCAGCAGCCCCGGACTAGCCCAAGAGACCCAGTACTTC. It encodes CASSPGLAQETQYF.

As to this clone: This sample includes further DNA sequences coding for the same CDR3. The chain couples TRBV6-5 to TRBJ2-3, with TRBD2 matching over 11 bases. From germline, CDR1 is MNHEY and CDR2 SVGAGI. Trimming cost V 6 bases and J 3 bases; bases outside gene matches: 5. There are 15 residues in the CDR3. The CDR3 is CASSLLAGGTDTQYF. CDR3 nucleotide sequence: TGTGCCAGCAGCCTTCTAGCGGGAGGAACAGATACGCAGTATTTT.

There are a few counts of this clone. The rearrangement links TRBV5-4 to TRBJ1-3, with 7 nucleotides matching TRBD1. Germline CDR1 reads SGHNT; CDR2 reads YYREEE (reference sequence). The CDR3 is 16 amino acids. Trimming took 4 bases from V and 1 from J; bases not matched to a gene: 8. CDR3 DNA sequence: TGTGCCAGCAGCGACGACAGGGAAAGGTCTGGAAACACCATATATTTT. Amino acid sequence: CASSDDRERSGNTIYF.

V usage is TRBV7-6 and J usage is TRBJ2-2; TRBD2 agrees at 10 bases. This CDR3 comprises 16 residues. Trimming removed 2 bases from V and 5 bases from J; junction bases left unmatched: 5. Germline V lookup: CDR1 SGHVS, CDR2 FNYEAQ. CDR3 loop: CASSLFLAGDTGELFF. The CDR3 bases are TGTGCCAGCAGCTTATTCCTAGCGGGAGATACCGGGGAGCTGTTTTTT.

Concerning this clone: Other DNA sequences of this sample code for an identical CDR3. The chain couples TRBV30 to TRBJ1-4; 7 positions agree with TRBD1. Germline-derived CDR1 and CDR2 are GTSNPN and SVGIG (reference sequence). This CDR3 region has 13 residues. V was pared by 0 bases and J by 5 bases, with 0 bases of the junction left unmatched. The CDR3 region has the DNA TGTGCCTGGAGTGTAGGGGGCAATGAAAAACTGTTTTTT. Translation: CAWSVGGNEKLFF.

This chain uses TRBV5-4 with TRBJ2-7, with 7 positions matching TRBD2. The CDR3 is 13 residues long. V was clipped by 4 bases and J by 6 bases; unmatched bases: 7. Germline V gene lookup returns CDR1 SGHNT and CDR2 YYREEE (reference sequence). CDR3 sequence: CASSLERGGEQYF. The CDR3 coding sequence is TGTGCCAGCAGCCTCGAGCGGGGTGGCGAGCAGTACTTC.

This rearrangement joins TRBV7-2 to TRBJ2-3; maybe TRBD1 (6 bases). The germline V and J ends were trimmed by 5 bases and 0 bases, with 12 bases remaining between them. CDR3 length: 15 residues. In germline, CDR1 is SGHTA, CDR2 FQGNSA. The CDR3 bases are TGTGCCAGCAGCCTCACAGGGTGGAGCACAGATACGCAGTATTTT. It encodes CASSLTGWSTDTQYF. Complete variable domain (other parts from reference TRBV7-2 and TRBJ2-3): GAGVSQSPSNKVTEKGKDVELRCDPISGHTALYWYRQSLGQGLEFLIYFQGNSAPDKSGLPSDRFSAERTGGSVSTLTIQRTQQEDSAVYLCASSLTGWSTDTQYFGPGTRLTVL.

V and J are TRBV4-2 and TRBJ2-1; possible D gene TRBD2, 7 bases. Looked up from germline, CDR1 is LGHNA and CDR2 is YNFKEQ. V lost 0 bases, J lost 7 bases, and 16 bases lay in between. This CDR3 is 16 amino acids long. CDR3 in DNA: TGTGCCAGCAGCCAAGAAGAGGGGGGGTCAGGTAATGAGCAGTTCTTC. Translated, it gives CASSQEEGGSGNEQFF.

This clone was recorded once. The chain has TRBV2 and TRBJ2-3, with TRBD1 identical over 8 bases. With V trimmed by 3 bases and J by 2 bases, 7 bases remained unmatched. Germline-derived CDR1 and CDR2 are SNHLY and FYNNEI. CDR3 length equals 16 residues. Here the CDR3 DNA reads TGTGCCAGCAGTGACTCGGGACAGGCAAACACAGATACGCAGTATTTT. This gives the protein CASSDSGQANTDTQYF.

The rearrangement uses TRBV18 and TRBJ2-5, with D perhaps TRBD1 (6 bases). Germline CDR1 reads KGHSH; CDR2 reads LQKENI. V was clipped by 3 bases and J by 5 bases, with 19 bases between them. The CDR3 consists of 16 residues. The CDR3 region has the DNA TGTGCCAGCTCACCCCCCGGGACACTAAAAAGGGAGACCCAGTACTTC. Translation gives CASSPPGTLKRETQYF.

This clone was counted between two and nine times. This chain joins TRBV19 and TRBJ2-6; TRBD1 agrees at 7 bases. The CDR3 loop spans 16 amino acids. CDR1 and CDR2 from the germline V gene are LNHDA and SQIVND (reference sequence). V shed 9 bases and J 0 bases; nucleotides not matched to a gene: 8. As DNA, the CDR3 is TGTGCCAGCCGACAGGGTGTTTACTCTGGGGCCAACGTCCTGACTTTC. Protein product: CASRQGVYSGANVLTF.